This passage covers 29 T cell receptor beta chains from one sample sequenced in a study of post-analysis software for immune sequencing data. cDNA libraries for TCR beta contained unique molecular identifiers. TCRdb ran MiXCR on the PCR reads and lists one entry per CDR3 protein. Found here are hundreds of thousands of distinct CDR3 sequences, roughly 27% of them singletons; the top ten hold around 0.56%. General study results and limits: The five TRBV segments detected at higher frequency in patients than in controls included TRBV5-6, TRBV5-1 and TRBV20-1.

Their antigens remain unidentified. Sequenced material: blood. Source of these receptors: a girl aged 10 to 17 with multiple sclerosis.

The table lists this clonotype with a few counts. The chain is built from TRBV20-1 and TRBJ2-1; 8 bases fit TRBD2. This CDR3 has 16 residues. With 4 bases clipped from V and 6 bases from J, the junction kept 14 bases outside the gene matches. Germline V CDR1 and CDR2: DFQATT, SNEGSKA (reference sequence). The CDR3 sequence: CSATHPLADPPNEQFF. The DNA for the CDR3 is TGCAGTGCTACCCATCCACTAGCGGATCCCCCCAATGAGCAGTTCTTC.

J is TRBJ1-4 and V is TRBV24-1; unclear D gene. The CDR3 runs 15 residues. Germline assignment: CDR1 KGHDR and CDR2 SFDVKD. Deletions cut 5 bases from V and 4 bases from J, with 13 bases between. CDR3 DNA: TGTGCCACCAGTGCCGGAGGGCAGATTAATGAAAAACTGTTTTTT. It yields the protein CATSAGGQINEKLFF.

The J gene is TRBJ2-1, the V gene TRBV10-3; D might be TRBD1 (6 bases). The CDR3 length is 15 residues. Germline V gene lookup returns CDR1 ENHRY and CDR2 SYGVKD. Trimming pared 2 bases from V and 15 bases from J, leaving 23 bases between. The chain's CDR3 is CAISETQTLQGSPFF. DNA for the CDR3: TGTGCCATCAGTGAGACCCAAACCTTACAGGGTAGTCCGTTCTTC.

The chain recombines TRBV10-3 with TRBJ2-7; D may be TRBD2 (5 bases). Germline values: CDR1 ENHRY, CDR2 SYGVKD. Trimming removed 4 bases from V and 10 bases from J, with 11 bases in between. This CDR3 has 11 amino acids. This CDR3 is CAISGLEAQYF. The CDR3 DNA is TGTGCCATCAGTGGGTTGGAGGCCCAGTACTTC.

In its sample, this clonotype was seen a few times. The chain couples TRBV29-1 to TRBJ2-3, with TRBD2 matching over 7 bases. The CDR3 is made up of 15 amino acids. Germline lookup yields CDR1 SQVTM and CDR2 ANQGSEA. The ends lost 6 bases at V and 7 bases at J; junction bases unmatched: 16. CDR3 residues: CSVGRKVAGRNTQYF. CDR3 DNA sequence: TGCAGCGTAGGACGAAAAGTAGCGGGCAGAAATACGCAGTATTTT.

This chain links TRBV10-3 with TRBJ2-3, with 9 bases identical to TRBD2. With 0 bases clipped from V and 5 bases from J, the junction kept 6 bases outside the gene matches. This CDR3 comprises 16 residues. CDR1 and CDR2 from the germline V gene are ENHRY and SYGVKD. CDR3 sequence: CAISESNPAGGDTQYF. The CDR3 bases are TGTGCCATCAGTGAGTCGAACCCAGCGGGGGGAGATACGCAGTATTTT.

About this clonotype itself: The junction departs from the called germline gene at one end, perhaps through a read error. The chain has TRBV7-2 and TRBJ2-3, with TRBD1 identical over 9 bases. CDR1 SGHTA and CDR2 FQGNSA come from the germline V gene. This CDR3 region has 16 residues. The CDR3 nucleotides are TGTGCCAGCAGCTCTGCCGGGACAGGGATTTCAGATTCGCAGTATTTT. Amino acids: CASSSAGTGISDSQYF.

On this clonotype itself: Because the CDR3 is missing its conserved closing phenylalanine or tryptophan, this is likely a read error. This sequence joins TRBV7-2 and TRBJ2-1; 9 bases match TRBD2. This CDR3 has 14 residues. V trimming: 1 base; J trimming: 12 bases; junction bases outside the gene matches: 7. Germline CDR1 SGHTA, CDR2 FQGNSA. CDR3 region: CASSLVPEAGGQFC. The CDR3 bases are TGTGCCAGCAGCTTAGTCCCCGAAGCGGGAGGGCAGTTCTGC.

This clonotype was counted many times. This sequence joins TRBV5-6 and TRBJ2-7; D is perhaps TRBD1 or TRBD2 (5 bases each). Trimming took off 4 bases at V and 0 bases at J, with 11 bases between the two ends. The CDR3 has 14 amino acids. Per germline, CDR1 SGHDT and CDR2 YYEEEE. CDR3 protein: CASSPPGASYEQYF. CDR3 sequence (DNA): TGTGCCAGCAGCCCCCCCGGGGCCTCCTACGAGCAGTACTTC.

The chain carries TRBV20-1 and TRBJ2-4; 10 bases are shared with TRBD2. The J call is in doubt because the DNA end fits TRBJ2-7 better. This CDR3 has 17 residues. Germline V gives CDR1 DFQATT, CDR2 SNEGSKA (reference sequence). In DNA form, the CDR3 reads TGCAGTGCTAGATTCCCGTCCCCGGGACTAGCGAATTACGAGCAGTACTTC. This sequence encodes CSARFPSPGLANYEQYF.

The V call is TRBV7-2, the J call TRBJ2-3; 8 nucleotides agree with TRBD2. In germline, CDR1 is SGHTA, CDR2 FQGNSA. The CDR3 has 15 residues. V trimming: 6 bases; J trimming: 1 base; junction bases outside the gene matches: 6. The CDR3 is CASRYSGEGTDTQYF. CDR3 coding DNA: TGTGCCAGCAGGTATAGCGGGGAAGGCACAGATACGCAGTATTTT.

The rearrangement uses TRBV28 and TRBJ2-3; 11 bases fit TRBD2. After removal of 2 bases from V and 6 bases from J, the junction contained 10 bases not matched to a gene. The CDR3 runs 17 residues. The germline gives CDR1 MDHEN, CDR2 SYDVKM. The chain's CDR3 is CASSLVKLAGGRDTQYF. CDR3 sequence (DNA): TGTGCCAGCAGTTTAGTAAAGCTAGCGGGGGGCAGGGATACGCAGTATTTT. Filled out from reference TRBV28 and TRBJ2-3, the complete variable domain reads DVKVTQSSRYLVKRTGEKVFLECVQDMDHENMFWYRQDPGLGLRLIYFSYDVKMKEKGDIPEGYSVSREKKERFSLILESASTNQTSMYLCASSLVKLAGGRDTQYFGPGTRLTVL.

This chain uses TRBV20-1 with TRBJ2-7; 9 bases match TRBD2. CDR1 DFQATT and CDR2 SNEGSKA come from the germline V gene (reference sequence). This CDR3 has 13 amino acids. V gave up 4 bases and J gave up 3 bases; unmatched junction bases: 4. CDR3 loop: CSATRSGSYEQYF. The CDR3 nucleotides read TGCAGTGCTACTCGTAGCGGGAGCTACGAGCAGTACTTC.

This rearrangement joins TRBV4-1 to TRBJ2-7, with 10 bases matching TRBD1. This CDR3 is built from 16 residues. Losses at the gene ends were 1 base for V and 3 bases for J; bases not matched to a gene: 6. CDR1 and CDR2 (germline): MGHRA, YSYEKL. The CDR3 reads CASSQGPGQGLYEQYF. The CDR3 DNA sequence: TGCGCCAGCAGCCAAGGACCGGGACAGGGGCTCTACGAGCAGTACTTC.

CDR3 amino acids: CASRTGTGGRDTQYF. The CDR3 DNA reads TGTGCCAGCAGAACCGGGACAGGGGGCCGAGATACGCAGTATTTT. The rearrangement uses TRBV28 and TRBJ2-3, with 12 bases fitting TRBD1. Germline loops: CDR1 MDHEN, CDR2 SYDVKM. With V trimmed by 6 bases and J by 5 bases, 6 bases remained unmatched. The CDR3 is made up of 15 amino acids.

The chain links TRBV28 to TRBJ1-2; D may be TRBD1 (6 bases). Germline CDR1 and CDR2: MDHEN and SYDVKM. V was pared by 3 bases and J by 1 base, with 12 bases between. The CDR3 is made up of 15 amino acids. CDR3 residues: CASSFRGPGNYGYTF. The CDR3 nucleotides read TGTGCCAGCAGTTTCAGGGGCCCGGGTAACTATGGCTACACCTTC.

A few counts support this clonotype. The chain uses TRBV20-1 and TRBJ1-2; D remains ambiguous. The CDR3 runs 14 residues. Germline lookup yields CDR1 DFQATT and CDR2 SNEGSKA (reference sequence). V was shortened by 2 bases and J by 4 bases, with 14 bases between the two germline ends. In DNA form, the CDR3 reads TGCAGTGCTAGATACGGCTCAACCCTCTATGGCTACACCTTC. Protein product: CSARYGSTLYGYTF.

This clonotype was counted only a few times. The rearrangement links TRBV3-1 to TRBJ2-7; TRBD2 matches 8 bases. V was clipped by 1 base and J by 5 bases; unmatched bases: 10. The germline gives CDR1 LGHDT, CDR2 YNNKEL (reference sequence). The CDR3 extends over 16 amino acids. CDR3 loop: CASSQVSGGSYHEQYF. CDR3 sequence (DNA): TGTGCCAGCAGCCAAGTGTCGGGAGGGAGCTACCACGAGCAGTACTTC.

The V gene is TRBV5-6, the J gene TRBJ1-2, with D unclear. This CDR3 contains 14 residues. Between the trimmed V and J ends, which lost 1 base and 8 bases, there was a span of 15 bases. Germline values: CDR1 SGHDT, CDR2 YYEEEE. Written as DNA, the CDR3 is TGTGCCAGCAGCTTGTTTGTGAACGTTCGGGGCTACACCTTC. Protein product: CASSLFVNVRGYTF. The variable domain in full, with the rest retrieved from reference TRBV5-6 and TRBJ1-2, is DAGVTQSPTHLIKTRGQQVTLRCSPKSGHDTVSWYQQALGQGPQFIFQYYEEEERQRGNFPDRFSGHQFPNYSSELNVNALLLGDSALYLCASSLFVNVRGYTFGSGTRLTVV.

This rearrangement joins TRBV7-2 to TRBJ2-7; 10 bases are a match to TRBD2. V dropped 1 base and J dropped 2; count of bases not matched to a gene: 8. CDR3 length: 17 residues. Germline values: CDR1 SGHTA, CDR2 FQGNSA. The CDR3 protein is CASSLGPSGSRTYEQYF. The CDR3 DNA reads as TGTGCCAGCAGCTTAGGGCCTAGCGGGAGTAGGACCTACGAGCAGTACTTC.

This chain links TRBV12-5 with TRBJ2-5; D not certain. The ends were cut back, 1 base at V and 5 bases at J, with 8 bases in the middle. The germline V gene has CDR1 LGHNT and CDR2 FRNRAP. The length of the CDR3 is 13 residues. DNA for the CDR3: TGTGCTAGTGGTTTGGCGGTCTTTGAGACCCAGTACTTC. Translating it yields CASGLAVFETQYF.

Worth noting for this clonotype: The junction and the germline gene differ at one end; a read error may be behind it. J is TRBJ2-1 and V is TRBV3-1; D is possibly TRBD1 (7 bases). CDR1 LGHDT and CDR2 YNNKEL come from the germline V gene (reference sequence). The CDR3 extends over 14 amino acids. The CDR3 sequence: CANSRPGGRSEQFF. The CDR3 DNA follows: TGTGCCAACAGCCGACCAGGGGGGAGGTCAGAGCAGTTCTTC.

This clonotype was counted between two and nine times. The V call is TRBV10-2, the J call TRBJ2-7; 12 nucleotides agree with TRBD2. The germline V gene has CDR1 WSHSY and CDR2 SAAADI. J was trimmed by 2 bases and V by 3 bases; bases with no gene match: 8. The CDR3 is 17 amino acids. CDR3 nucleotides: TGCGCCAGCAGTGACAGGGCGACTAGCGGGAGACCCTACGAGCAGTACTTC. This translates into CASSDRATSGRPYEQYF.

The chain carries TRBV29-1 and TRBJ2-3, with a weak D call TRBD2 (6 bases). CDR3 length equals 13 residues. V shed 5 bases and J shed 2 bases, with 11 bases lying between them. Germline-derived CDR1 and CDR2 are SQVTM and ANQGSEA. DNA of the CDR3: TGCAGCGTTAGCGGGCGCTCCACAGATACGCAGTATTTT. This sequence encodes CSVSGRSTDTQYF.

As regards this clonotype: This may come from a read error, since a much larger clone is one base off. CDR3 in DNA: TGCAGCGTCGGCCAGGGGGTGGGCTACGAGCAGTACTTC. This encodes CSVGQGVGYEQYF. This chain joins TRBV29-1 and TRBJ2-7; 7 bases align to TRBD1. The V and J ends lost 6 bases and 3 bases, in that order; junction bases with no gene match: 8. There are 13 residues in the CDR3. Germline loops: CDR1 SQVTM, CDR2 ANQGSEA.

Regarding this clonotype: One end of the junction does not line up with germline, which may come from a read error. The J gene is TRBJ2-7, the V gene TRBV7-6; 8 bases line up with TRBD1. The J call may be mistaken, given a closer DNA end match to TRBJ2-5. The germline gives CDR1 SGHVS, CDR2 FNYEAQ. This CDR3 has 15 residues. The CDR3 reads CASSLQDRDQETQYF. The CDR3 bases are TGTGCCAGCAGCCTTCAGGACAGGGACCAGGAGACCCAGTACTTC.

This clonotype was recorded a few times. This chain uses TRBV29-1 with TRBJ2-7; TRBD1 aligns across 9 bases. Trimming removed 4 bases from V and 5 bases from J; junction bases left unmatched: 9. The germline V gene encodes CDR1 SQVTM and CDR2 ANQGSEA. The CDR3 is 14 residues long. The CDR3 coding sequence is TGCAGCGTTGTAGGCTACAGGGGGCACAACGAGCAGTACTTC. Translation: CSVVGYRGHNEQYF.

V usage is TRBV7-2 and J usage is TRBJ2-1; a possible D gene is TRBD1 (5 bases). The CDR3 spans 16 residues. The V end lost 1 base, the J end lost 0 bases, and 10 bases lay between the germline ends. Germline loops: CDR1 SGHTA, CDR2 FQGNSA. The CDR3 region has the DNA TGTGCCAGCAGCTTAGAGGGGTCTCCCTCCTACAATGAGCAGTTCTTC. Residues: CASSLEGSPSYNEQFF.

This clonotype appeared a few times. This chain joins TRBV4-1 and TRBJ1-5; the D is unclear. The V and J ends lost 0 bases and 3 bases respectively, with 9 bases between them. Germline loops: CDR1 MGHRA, CDR2 YSYEKL. The CDR3 is 15 amino acids. CDR3 protein: CASSQDGGVNQPQHF. The CDR3 DNA sequence: TGCGCCAGCAGCCAAGACGGCGGGGTCAATCAGCCCCAGCATTTT.